Listed here is a single T cell receptor beta chain. Original data processing: Nucleated cell counts were estimated from reference gene primer amplification. The table came from immunoSEQ multiplex PCR; TCRdb's copy has only in-frame clones and leaves some out. V, J and clone size are taken as reported in that table, and D and trimming were inferred from the DNA itself. The table has about 130,000 clones, approximately 81% seen once. The entry originates in a study of blood T cell repertoires in COVID-19. About the study: The study drew acute and convalescent COVID-19 samples from the United States, Italy and Spain. PBMCs, B-cell-depleted T cells, or T cells provided the cDNA or gDNA that made up the material.

The V gene's germline CDR1 is MGHRA and CDR2 YSYEKL. With 4 bases removed from V and 1 base from J, the gap between germline ends came to 13 bases. This CDR3 region has 15 residues. This chain uses TRBV4-1 with TRBJ2-5, with D possibly TRBD2 on 6 matching bases. Sequenced: peripheral blood. The sequence came from a woman between 25 and 40 years old who had recovered from COVID-19. CDR3 sequence: CASSLGGGSQETQYF. The CDR3 region has the DNA TGCGCCAGCAGCCTTGGGGGAGGAAGCCAAGAGACCCAGTACTTC.